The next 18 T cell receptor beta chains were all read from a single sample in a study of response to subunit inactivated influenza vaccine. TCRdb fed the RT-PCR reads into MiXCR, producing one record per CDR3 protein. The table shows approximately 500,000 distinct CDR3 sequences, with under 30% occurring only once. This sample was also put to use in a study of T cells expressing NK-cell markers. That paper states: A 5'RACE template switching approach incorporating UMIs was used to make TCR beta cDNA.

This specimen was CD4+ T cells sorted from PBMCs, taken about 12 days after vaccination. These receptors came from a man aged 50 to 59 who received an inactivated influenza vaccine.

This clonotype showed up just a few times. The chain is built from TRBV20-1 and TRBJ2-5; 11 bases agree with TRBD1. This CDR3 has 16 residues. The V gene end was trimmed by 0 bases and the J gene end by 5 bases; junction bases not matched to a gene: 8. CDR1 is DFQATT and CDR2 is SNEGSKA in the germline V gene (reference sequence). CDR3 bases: TGCAGTGCTAGAGAATTCGGACAGGGGGCTAGTGAGACCCAGTACTTC. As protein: CSAREFGQGASETQYF.

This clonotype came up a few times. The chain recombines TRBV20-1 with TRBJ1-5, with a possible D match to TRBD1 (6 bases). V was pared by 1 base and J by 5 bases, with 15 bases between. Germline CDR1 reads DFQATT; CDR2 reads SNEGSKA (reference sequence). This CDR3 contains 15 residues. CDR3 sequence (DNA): TGCAGTGCTAGAGGATCGGGCAGGGGCGATCAGCCCCAGCATTTT. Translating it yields CSARGSGRGDQPQHF.

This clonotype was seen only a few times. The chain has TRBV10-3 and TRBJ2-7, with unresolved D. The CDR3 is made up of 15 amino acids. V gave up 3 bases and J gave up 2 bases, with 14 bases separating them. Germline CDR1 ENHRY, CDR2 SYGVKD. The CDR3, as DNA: TGTGCCATCAGTGAAAGTTACCGAAACACCTACGAGCAGTACTTC. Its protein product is CAISESYRNTYEQYF.

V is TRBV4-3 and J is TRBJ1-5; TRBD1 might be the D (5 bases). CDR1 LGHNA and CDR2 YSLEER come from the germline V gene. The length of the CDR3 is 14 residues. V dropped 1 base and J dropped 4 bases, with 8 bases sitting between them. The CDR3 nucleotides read TGCGCCAGCAGCCAAGTGTCAGGGAATCAGCCCCAGCATTTT. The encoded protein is CASSQVSGNQPQHF.

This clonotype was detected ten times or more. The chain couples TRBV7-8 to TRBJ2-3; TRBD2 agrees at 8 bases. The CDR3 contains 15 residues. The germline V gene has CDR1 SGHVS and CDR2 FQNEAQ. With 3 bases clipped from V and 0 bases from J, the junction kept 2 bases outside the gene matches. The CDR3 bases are TGTGCCAGCAGCTTGAGCGGGGGTAGCACAGATACGCAGTATTTT. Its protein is CASSLSGGSTDTQYF.

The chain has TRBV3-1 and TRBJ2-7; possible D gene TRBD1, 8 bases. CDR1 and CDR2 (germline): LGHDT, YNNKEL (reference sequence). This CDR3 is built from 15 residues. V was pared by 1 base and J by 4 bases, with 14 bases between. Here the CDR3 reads CASSQVTGGDYEQYF. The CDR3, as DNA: TGTGCCAGCAGCCAAGTTACAGGGGGGGATTACGAGCAGTACTTC.

In nucleotides, the CDR3 is TGTGCCAGCAGCCCTACAGGGGCGATACTTTACGAGCAGTACTTC. Residues: CASSPTGAILYEQYF. This sequence joins TRBV5-5 and TRBJ2-7, with TRBD1 identical over 7 bases. The CDR3 totals 15 residues. V trimming: 4 bases; J trimming: 4 bases; junction bases outside the gene matches: 11. CDR1 is SGHKS and CDR2 is YYEKEE in the germline V gene (reference sequence).

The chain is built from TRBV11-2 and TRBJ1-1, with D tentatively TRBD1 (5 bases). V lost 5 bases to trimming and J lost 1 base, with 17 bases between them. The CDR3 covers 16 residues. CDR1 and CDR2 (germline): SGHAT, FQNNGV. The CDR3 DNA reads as TGTGCCAGCAGCGACCGAACCGGGACGGGGAACACTGAAGCTTTCTTT. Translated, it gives CASSDRTGTGNTEAFF.

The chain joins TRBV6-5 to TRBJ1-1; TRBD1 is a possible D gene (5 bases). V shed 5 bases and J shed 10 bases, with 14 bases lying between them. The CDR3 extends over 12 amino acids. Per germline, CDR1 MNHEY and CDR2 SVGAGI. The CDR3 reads CASSARTSVAFF. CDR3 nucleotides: TGTGCCAGCAGTGCCCGGACAAGCGTAGCTTTCTTT.

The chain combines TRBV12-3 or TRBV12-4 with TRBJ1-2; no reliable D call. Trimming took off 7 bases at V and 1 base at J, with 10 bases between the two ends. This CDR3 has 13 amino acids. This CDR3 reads CASTEYRNYGYTF. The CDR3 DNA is TGTGCCAGCACCGAATACCGTAACTATGGCTACACCTTC.

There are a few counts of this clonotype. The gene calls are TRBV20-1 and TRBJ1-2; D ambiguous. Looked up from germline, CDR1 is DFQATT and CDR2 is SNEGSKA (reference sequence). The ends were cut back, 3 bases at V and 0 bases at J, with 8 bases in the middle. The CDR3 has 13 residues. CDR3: CSARIPTNYGYTF. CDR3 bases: TGCAGTGCTAGGATCCCTACTAACTATGGCTACACCTTC.

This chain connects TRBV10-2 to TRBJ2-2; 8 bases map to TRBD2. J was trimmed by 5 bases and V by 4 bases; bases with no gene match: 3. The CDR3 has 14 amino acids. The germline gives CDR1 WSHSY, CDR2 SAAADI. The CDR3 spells CASSGTSSTGELFF. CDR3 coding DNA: TGCGCCAGCAGTGGGACTAGCAGTACCGGGGAGCTGTTTTTT.

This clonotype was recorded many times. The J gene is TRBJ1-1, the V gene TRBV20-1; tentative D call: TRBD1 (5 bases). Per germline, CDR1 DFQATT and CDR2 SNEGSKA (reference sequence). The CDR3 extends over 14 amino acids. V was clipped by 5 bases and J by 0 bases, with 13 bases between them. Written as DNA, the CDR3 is TGCAGTGCTGGGGGGGGATCCATGAACACTGAAGCTTTCTTT. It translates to CSAGGGSMNTEAFF.

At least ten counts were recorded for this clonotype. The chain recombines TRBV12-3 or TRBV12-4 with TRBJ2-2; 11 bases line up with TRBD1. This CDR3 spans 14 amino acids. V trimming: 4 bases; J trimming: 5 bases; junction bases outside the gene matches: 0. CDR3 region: CASSWDRGTGELFF. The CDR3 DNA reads TGTGCCAGCAGTTGGGACAGGGGGACCGGGGAGCTGTTTTTT.

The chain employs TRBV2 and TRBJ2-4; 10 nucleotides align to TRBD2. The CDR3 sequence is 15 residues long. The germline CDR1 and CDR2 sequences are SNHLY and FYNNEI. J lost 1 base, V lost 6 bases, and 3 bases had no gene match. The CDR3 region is CASREGLAAKNIQYF. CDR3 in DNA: TGTGCCAGCAGGGAGGGACTAGCGGCCAAAAACATTCAGTACTTC.

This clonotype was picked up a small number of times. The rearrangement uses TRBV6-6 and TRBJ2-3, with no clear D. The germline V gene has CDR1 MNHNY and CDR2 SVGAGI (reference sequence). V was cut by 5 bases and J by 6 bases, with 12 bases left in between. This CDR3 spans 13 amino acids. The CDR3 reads CASSRKTWDTQYF. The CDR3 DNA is TGTGCCAGCAGTCGTAAGACATGGGATACGCAGTATTTT.

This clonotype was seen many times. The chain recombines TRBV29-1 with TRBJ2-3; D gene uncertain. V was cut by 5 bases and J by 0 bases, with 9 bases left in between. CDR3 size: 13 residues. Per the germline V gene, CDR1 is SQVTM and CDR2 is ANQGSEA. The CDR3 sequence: CSVTEFSTDTQYF. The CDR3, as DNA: TGCAGCGTTACAGAGTTCAGCACAGATACGCAGTATTTT.

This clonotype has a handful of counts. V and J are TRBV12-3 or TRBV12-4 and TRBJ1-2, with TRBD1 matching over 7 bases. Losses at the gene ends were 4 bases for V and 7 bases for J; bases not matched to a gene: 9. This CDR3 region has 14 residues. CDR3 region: CASSSRTGGFGYTF. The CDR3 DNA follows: TGTGCCAGCAGTTCCCGGACAGGAGGTTTTGGCTACACCTTC.